Sequencing of this TCR beta chain was carried out in a study of T cell changes during pregnancy in multiple sclerosis. Clones were sequenced by immunoSEQ multiplex PCR, and TCRdb holds only the in-frame ones, with some missing. The sample includes tens of thousands of clones, around 94% of them seen just once. Germline CDR1 and CDR2: LNHDA and SQIVND (reference sequence). The CDR3 sequence is 15 residues long. V shed 2 bases and J shed 7 bases, with 14 bases lying between them. This receptor was obtained from a female donor with multiple sclerosis, enrolled in a pregnancy study. The genes are TRBV19 and TRBJ1-4; a weak D match, TRBD1 (6 bases). Sample: peripheral blood, taken in the third trimester of pregnancy. CDR3 DNA sequence: TGTGCCAGTAGTATATTATCGGACAGCCGTGAAAAACTGTTTTTT. Its translation: CASSILSDSREKLFF.